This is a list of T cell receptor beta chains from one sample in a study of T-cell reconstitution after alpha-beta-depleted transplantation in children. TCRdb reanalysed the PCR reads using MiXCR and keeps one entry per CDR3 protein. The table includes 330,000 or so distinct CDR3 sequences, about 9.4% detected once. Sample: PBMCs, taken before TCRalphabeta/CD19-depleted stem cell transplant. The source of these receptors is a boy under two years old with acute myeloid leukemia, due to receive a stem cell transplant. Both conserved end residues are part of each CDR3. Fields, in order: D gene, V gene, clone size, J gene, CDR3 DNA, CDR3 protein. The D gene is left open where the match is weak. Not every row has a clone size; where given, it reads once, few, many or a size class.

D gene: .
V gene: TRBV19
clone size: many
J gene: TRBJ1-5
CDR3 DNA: TGTGCCAGTAGTCCCGGGAACCAAAGAGGGCCCCAGCATTTT
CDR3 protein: CASSPGNQRGPQHF

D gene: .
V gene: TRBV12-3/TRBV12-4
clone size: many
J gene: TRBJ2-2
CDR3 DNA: TGTGCCAGCAGCCCCGCGGAGGGGGACACCGGGGAGCTGTTTTTT
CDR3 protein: CASSPAEGDTGELFF

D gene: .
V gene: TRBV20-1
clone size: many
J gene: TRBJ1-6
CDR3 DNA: TGCAGTGCTAGACAGATTAATTCACCCCTCCACTTT
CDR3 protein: CSARQINSPLHF

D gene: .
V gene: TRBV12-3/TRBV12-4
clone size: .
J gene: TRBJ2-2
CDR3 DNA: TGTGCCAGCAGTTCCTGGGCGCGGCAGAACACCGGGGAGCTGTTTTTT
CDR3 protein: CASSSWARQNTGELFF

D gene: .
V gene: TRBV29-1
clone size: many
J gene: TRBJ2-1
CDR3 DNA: TGCAGCGCGGGAGAGGGTAGAATCAATGAGCAGTTCTTC
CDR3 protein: CSAGEGRINEQFF

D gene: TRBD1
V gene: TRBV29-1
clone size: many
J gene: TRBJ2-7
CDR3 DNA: TGCAGCGTTCTCCGGACAGGCCACTACGAGCAGTACTTC
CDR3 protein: CSVLRTGHYEQYF

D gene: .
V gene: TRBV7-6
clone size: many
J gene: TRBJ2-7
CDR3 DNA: TGTGCCAGCAGCACAGACGGGTCGGGGCCCCATTACGAGCAGTACTTC
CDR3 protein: CASSTDGSGPHYEQYF

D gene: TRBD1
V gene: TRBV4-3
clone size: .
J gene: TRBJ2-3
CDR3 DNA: TGCGCCAGCAGCCAAGATCGGGACAGGAGCACAGATACGCAGTATTTT
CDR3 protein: CASSQDRDRSTDTQYF

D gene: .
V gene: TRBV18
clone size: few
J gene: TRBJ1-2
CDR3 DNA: TGTGCCAGCTCACCAAGAAACCCGAAGACACGCAACTATGGCTACACCTTC
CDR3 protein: CASSPRNPKTRNYGYTF

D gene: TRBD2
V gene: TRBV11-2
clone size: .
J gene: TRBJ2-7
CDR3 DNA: TGTGCCAGCAGCTTAAAAAAATTGGCGGGGGGTCTAGCCTACGAGCAGTACTTC
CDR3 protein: CASSLKKLAGGLAYEQYF

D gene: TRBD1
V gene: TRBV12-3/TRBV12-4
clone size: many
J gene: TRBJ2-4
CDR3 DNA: TGTGCCAGTTGGGACAGCAAAAACATTCAGTACTTC
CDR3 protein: CASWDSKNIQYF

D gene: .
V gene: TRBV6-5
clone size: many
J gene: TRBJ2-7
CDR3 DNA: TGTGCCAGCAGTTACTCCTGGGTTGCCTACGAGCAGTACTTC
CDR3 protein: CASSYSWVAYEQYF

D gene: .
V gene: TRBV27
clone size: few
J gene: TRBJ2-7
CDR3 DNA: TGTGCCAGCAGTTGGACGGCACACTACGAGCAGTACTTC
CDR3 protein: CASSWTAHYEQYF

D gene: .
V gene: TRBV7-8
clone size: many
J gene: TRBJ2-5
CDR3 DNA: TGTGCCAGCAGCTTAATACAGGGTGCCCAGTACTTC
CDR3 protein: CASSLIQGAQYF

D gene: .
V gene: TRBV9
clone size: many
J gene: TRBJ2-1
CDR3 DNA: TGTGCCAGCAGCGTAGGAGGGGCGGGATCCTACAATGAGCAGTTCTTC
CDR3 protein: CASSVGGAGSYNEQFF

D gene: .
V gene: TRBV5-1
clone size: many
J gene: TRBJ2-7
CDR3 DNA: TGCGCCAGCAGCTTGGAGGGCAGGAGAACCTACGAGCAGTACTTC
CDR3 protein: CASSLEGRRTYEQYF

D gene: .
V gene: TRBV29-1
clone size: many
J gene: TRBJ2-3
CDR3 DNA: TGCAGCGTTGTGCGGGGGCATACGCAGTATTTT
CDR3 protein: CSVVRGHTQYF

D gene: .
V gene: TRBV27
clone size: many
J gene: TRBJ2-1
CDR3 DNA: TGTGCCAGCAGTCCACCGGGTAGGGTTGGGGGAAATGAGCAGTTCTTC
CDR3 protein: CASSPPGRVGGNEQFF

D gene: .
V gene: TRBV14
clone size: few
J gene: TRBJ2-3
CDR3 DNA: TGTGCCAGCAGCCAAGAAGGGGCCGCCCGAAGGACGCAGTATTTT
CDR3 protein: CASSQEGAARRTQYF

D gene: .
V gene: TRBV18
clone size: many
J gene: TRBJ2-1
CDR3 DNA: TGTGCCAGCTCTCCCGGGGAGCTTATAGATGAGCAGTTCTTC
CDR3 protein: CASSPGELIDEQFF

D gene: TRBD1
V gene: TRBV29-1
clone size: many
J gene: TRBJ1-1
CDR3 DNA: TGCAGCGCACCCGGGACAGCCATGAACACTGAAGCTTTCTTT
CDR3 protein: CSAPGTAMNTEAFF

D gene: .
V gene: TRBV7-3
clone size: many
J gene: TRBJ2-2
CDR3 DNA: TGTGCCAGCAGCTTAGCGGTTCACGGGGAGCTGTTTTTT
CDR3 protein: CASSLAVHGELFF

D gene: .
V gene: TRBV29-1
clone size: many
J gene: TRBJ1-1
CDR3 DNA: TGCAGCGCGGGTACTGAAGCTTTCTTT
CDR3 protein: CSAGTEAFF

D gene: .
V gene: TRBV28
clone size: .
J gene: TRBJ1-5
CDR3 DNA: TGTGCCAGCAGTTTAGGGCCACAGGGTATGAACAATCAGCCCCAGCATTTT
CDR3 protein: CASSLGPQGMNNQPQHF

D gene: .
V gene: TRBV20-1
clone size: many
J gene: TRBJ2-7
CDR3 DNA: TGCAGTGCAAGTGACAGAAGCTACGAGCAGTACTTC
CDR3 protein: CSASDRSYEQYF

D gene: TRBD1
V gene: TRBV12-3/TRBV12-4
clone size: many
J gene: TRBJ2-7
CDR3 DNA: TGTGCCAGCAGTTTACAGGGGGCCTACGAGCAGTACTTC
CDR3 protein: CASSLQGAYEQYF

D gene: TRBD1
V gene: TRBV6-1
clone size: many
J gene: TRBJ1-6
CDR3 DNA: TGTGCCAGCAGTGGGGGCTCGGGACAGAATTCACCCCTCCACTTT
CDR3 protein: CASSGGSGQNSPLHF

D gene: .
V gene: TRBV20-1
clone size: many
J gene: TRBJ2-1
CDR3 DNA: TGCAGTGCTAGCAGGGGGGCCTACAATGAGCAGTTCTTC
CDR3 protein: CSASRGAYNEQFF

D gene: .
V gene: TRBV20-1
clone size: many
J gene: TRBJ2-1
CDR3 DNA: TGCAGTGCTAGGCGGGGACCTGCCTACAATGAGCAGTTCTTC
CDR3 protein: CSARRGPAYNEQFF

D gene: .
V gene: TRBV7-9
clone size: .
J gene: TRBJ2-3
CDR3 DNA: TGTGCCAGCCTAGGGGGAGGAACTAGCACAGATACGCAGTATTTT
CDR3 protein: CASLGGGTSTDTQYF

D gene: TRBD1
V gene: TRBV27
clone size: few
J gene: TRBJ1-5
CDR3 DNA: TGTGCCAGCGCCGCCCTGGGACAGAATAGCAATCAGCCCCAGCATTTT
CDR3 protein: CASAALGQNSNQPQHF